The next 25 T cell receptor beta chains were all read from a single sample in a study of blood T cell repertoires in COVID-19. Here immunoSEQ multiplex PCR was the method, and the copy in TCRdb shows in-frame clones only, minus some. This sample has about 250,000 clones, with around 89% found just once. Sequenced input: peripheral blood. Source of these receptors: a woman aged 40 to 49 who had recovered from COVID-19.

This chain's CDR3 is CASSLGGLAENTGELFF. CDR3 bases: TGTGCCAGCAGCCTGGGAGGGCTAGCGGAGAACACCGGGGAGCTGTTTTTT. The J gene is TRBJ2-2, the V gene TRBV11-2; 7 bases map to TRBD2. Germline CDR1 is SGHAT and CDR2 is FQNNGV. Germline trimming cut 5 bases from V and 1 base from J; bases unmatched to any gene: 10. The CDR3 is 17 amino acids.

V and J are TRBV6-5 and TRBJ1-1, with TRBD1 identical over 8 bases. The CDR3 is 14 amino acids. J gave up 7 bases and V 2 bases, and 6 bases lay outside the gene matches. Germline V gene data show CDR1 as MNHEY and CDR2 as SVGAGI. The CDR3 sequence: CASSYGQGEDEAFF. The CDR3 DNA reads as TGTGCCAGCAGTTACGGACAGGGCGAGGATGAAGCTTTCTTT.

The genes are TRBV15 and TRBJ2-3; D is uncertain. CDR3 length: 16 residues. Trimming left V 0 bases short and J 0 bases short, with 10 bases between. Germline CDR1 reads LNHNV; CDR2 reads YYDKDF (reference sequence). CDR3 in DNA: TGTGCCACCAGCAGAGATTCTCACGGGAGCACAGATACGCAGTATTTT. Residues: CATSRDSHGSTDTQYF.

V and J are TRBV7-3 and TRBJ1-1; 7 nucleotides match TRBD1. The CDR3 sequence is 14 residues long. V shed 4 bases, J shed 6 bases, and the junction held 8 bases outside the gene matches. The germline V gene has CDR1 SGHTA and CDR2 FQGTGA. The CDR3 loop is CASSSHRGHSEAFF. CDR3 sequence (DNA): TGTGCCAGCAGCTCCCACAGGGGTCACTCTGAAGCTTTCTTT.

This rearrangement joins TRBV29-1 to TRBJ2-1, with no clear D. V dropped 2 bases and J dropped 9 bases, with 8 bases sitting between them. Germline values: CDR1 SQVTM, CDR2 ANQGSEA. CDR3 length equals 11 residues. This chain's CDR3 is CSVEPPREQFF. The CDR3 nucleotides read TGCAGCGTTGAACCCCCCCGTGAGCAGTTCTTC.

This chain joins TRBV27 and TRBJ1-5; 8 positions agree with TRBD1. The CDR3 runs 14 residues. Unmatched junction bases numbered 9, after V lost 5 bases and J lost 9 bases. Germline loops: CDR1 MNHEY, CDR2 SMNVEV (reference sequence). CDR3 sequence reads: CASSPGQGFGPQHF. CDR3 coding DNA: TGTGCCAGCAGTCCTGGACAGGGCTTCGGGCCCCAGCATTTT.

The count of this clone is one. The chain recombines TRBV5-1 with TRBJ2-3, with 7 bases fitting TRBD2. The germline V gene encodes CDR1 SGHRS and CDR2 YFSETQ. The CDR3 extends over 16 amino acids. Losses at the gene ends were 0 bases for V and 4 bases for J; bases not matched to a gene: 8. The CDR3 sequence: CASSLAGGSPADTQYF. The CDR3, as DNA: TGCGCCAGCAGCTTGGCGGGCGGGAGTCCCGCAGATACGCAGTATTTT.

In this sample, this clone turned up once. The rearrangement uses TRBV5-1 and TRBJ2-1, with TRBD1 matching over 9 bases. This CDR3 contains 14 residues. Trimming took 7 bases from V and 5 from J; bases not matched to a gene: 7. Germline CDR1 and CDR2: SGHRS and YFSETQ. CDR3 in amino acids: CASEAGQGHNEQFF. The CDR3 DNA follows: TGCGCCAGCGAAGCGGGACAGGGCCACAATGAGCAGTTCTTC.

This clone was counted only a few times. The chain has TRBV15 and TRBJ1-5; no definite D call. Trimming shortened V by 3 bases and J by 6 bases, and 21 bases separated the two germline ends. Germline V gives CDR1 LNHNV, CDR2 YYDKDF (reference sequence). The CDR3 runs to 17 residues. The CDR3 protein is CATSRPSGRLIGQPQHF. For the CDR3, the DNA is TGTGCCACCAGCAGGCCGTCCGGCAGGTTGATAGGTCAGCCCCAGCATTTT.

The chain couples TRBV19 to TRBJ2-2; TRBD2 agrees at 8 bases. Per germline, CDR1 LNHDA and CDR2 SQIVND (reference sequence). The CDR3 contains 15 residues. V lost 6 bases, J lost 4 bases, and 7 bases stayed unmatched. CDR3 amino acids: CASRGAGGPTGELFF. In nucleotides, the CDR3 is TGTGCCAGTAGGGGGGCGGGAGGCCCCACCGGGGAGCTGTTTTTT. The full variable domain, completed using reference TRBV19 and TRBJ2-2, is DGGITQSPKYLFRKEGQNVTLSCEQNLNHDAMYWYRQDPGQGLRLIYYSQIVNDFQKGDIAEGYSVSREKKESFPLTVTSAQKNPTAFYLCASRGAGGPTGELFFGEGSRLTVL.

The chain combines TRBV18 with TRBJ1-1; D uncertain. There are 11 residues in the CDR3. Trimming removed 10 bases at V and 4 bases at J, with 10 bases between. CDR1 and CDR2 (germline): KGHSH, LQKENI. The CDR3 DNA is TGTGCCACCGCCCCGGGCACTGAAGCTTTCTTT. Its translation: CATAPGTEAFF.

J is TRBJ1-1 and V is TRBV19; 8 bases fit TRBD1. Germline trimming cut 9 bases from V and 3 bases from J; bases unmatched to any gene: 15. This CDR3 is 16 amino acids long. Per the germline V gene, CDR1 is LNHDA and CDR2 is SQIVND (reference sequence). In DNA, the CDR3 is TGTGCCAGCCGTTGGGGGACAGGCATTCGTTACACTGAAGCTTTCTTT. Its translation: CASRWGTGIRYTEAFF.

The chain is built from TRBV12-3 or TRBV12-4 and TRBJ1-2; no firm D call. The CDR3 has 13 residues. V lost 1 base and J lost 4, with 7 bases in between. CDR3 sequence: CASSLVQRYGYTF. The DNA of the CDR3 is TGTGCCAGCAGTTTAGTTCAGCGCTATGGCTACACCTTC.

V is TRBV29-1 and J is TRBJ2-3; 9 bases fit TRBD2. The CDR3 sequence is 13 residues long. Germline V gene lookup returns CDR1 SQVTM and CDR2 ANQGSEA. The DNA of the CDR3 is TGCCGCGGGGGGGCCCACGGGGGAGATACGCAGTATTTT. It encodes CRGGAHGGDTQYF.

The chain joins TRBV6-5 to TRBJ1-5; 7 nucleotides align to TRBD1. The germline CDR1 and CDR2 sequences are MNHEY and SVGAGI. The V and J ends lost 8 bases and 4 bases, in that order; junction bases with no gene match: 11. The CDR3 totals 15 residues. The chain's CDR3 is CASGKAWDSNQPQHF. DNA of the CDR3: TGTGCCAGCGGTAAGGCATGGGACAGTAATCAGCCCCAGCATTTT.

The chain employs TRBV11-2 and TRBJ1-1; tentative D call: TRBD1 (5 bases). This CDR3 comprises 14 residues. Per germline, CDR1 SGHAT and CDR2 FQNNGV. V lost 1 base, J lost 4 bases, and 10 bases lay in between. CDR3 region: CASSLARVGTEAFF. DNA for the CDR3: TGTGCCAGCAGCTTAGCCAGGGTTGGCACTGAAGCTTTCTTT.

This chain links TRBV7-8 with TRBJ2-3, with 12 bases identical to TRBD2. CDR3 length: 18 residues. V lost 3 bases and J lost 0; bases outside the gene matches: 7. Germline lookup yields CDR1 SGHVS and CDR2 FQNEAQ. The CDR3 DNA sequence: TGTGCCAGCAGCTTCCGGACTAGCGGGGTTACTAGCACAGATACGCAGTATTTT. Protein product: CASSFRTSGVTSTDTQYF. The full variable domain, rest sourced from reference TRBV7-8 and TRBJ2-3, is GAGVSQSPRYKVAKRGQDVALRCDPISGHVSLFWYQQALGQGPEFLTYFQNEAQLDKSGLPSDRFFAERPEGSVSTLKIQRTQQEDSAVYLCASSFRTSGVTSTDTQYFGPGTRLTVL.

The chain links TRBV27 to TRBJ2-3; possible D gene TRBD1, 5 bases. V was cut by 3 bases and J by 10 bases, with 11 bases left in between. This CDR3 spans 12 amino acids. Germline CDR1 reads MNHEY; CDR2 reads SMNVEV (reference sequence). This CDR3 reads CASSFGASPQYF. CDR3 nucleotide sequence: TGTGCCAGCAGTTTTGGGGCTTCGCCGCAGTATTTT.

The V and J genes are TRBV6-5 and TRBJ1-1; D possibly corresponds to TRBD1 (6 bases). The germline V gene has CDR1 MNHEY and CDR2 SVGAGI. There are 15 residues in the CDR3. The V end lost 2 bases, the J end lost 1 base, and 11 bases lay between the germline ends. The CDR3 coding sequence is TGTGCCAGCAGTTACGAGAGGGGGGGGAACACTGAAGCTTTCTTT. It codes for CASSYERGGNTEAFF.

The chain joins TRBV6-5 to TRBJ2-7, with 10 bases aligning to TRBD1. Germline loops: CDR1 MNHEY, CDR2 SVGAGI. This CDR3 has 15 amino acids. The V gene end was trimmed by 10 bases and the J gene end by 3 bases; junction bases not matched to a gene: 12. The CDR3 is CATLDRGRGDYEQYF. CDR3 bases: TGTGCCACCCTCGACAGGGGGCGAGGAGACTACGAGCAGTACTTC.

The CDR3: CASSDPRGASTQYF. CDR3 sequence (DNA): TGTGCCAGCAGCGACCCGCGGGGGGCTTCTACGCAGTATTTT. The rearrangement links TRBV5-4 to TRBJ2-3; TRBD2 aligns across 8 bases. From germline, CDR1 is SGHNT and CDR2 YYREEE (reference sequence). This CDR3 has 14 residues. V trimming: 4 bases; J trimming: 8 bases; junction bases outside the gene matches: 9.

CDR3 bases: TGTGCCAGCAGCCAGGCCTCTAGGGAGGGGCTCCACAATGAGCAGTTCTTC. It codes for CASSQASREGLHNEQFF. The rearrangement uses TRBV3-1 (or the pseudogene TRBV3-2) and TRBJ2-1; 7 bases align to TRBD2. V lost 3 bases, J lost 5 bases, and 13 bases stayed unmatched. Germline V lookup: CDR1 LGHDT, CDR2 YNNKEL (reference sequence). The CDR3 has 17 amino acids.

The chain is built from TRBV3-1 (or the pseudogene TRBV3-2) and TRBJ1-2; D possibly corresponds to TRBD1 (6 bases). The CDR3 consists of 17 residues. Germline assignment: CDR1 LGHDT and CDR2 YNNKEL (reference sequence). Trimming left V 4 bases short and J 4 bases short, with 22 bases between. CDR3 sequence reads: CASSPAPQGGGSYGYTF. The CDR3 region has the DNA TGTGCCAGCAGCCCGGCGCCACAGGGTGGGGGATCCTATGGCTACACCTTC.

The chain carries TRBV29-1 and TRBJ1-2, with D tentatively TRBD1 (5 bases). The CDR3 extends over 12 amino acids. Germline V CDR1 and CDR2: SQVTM, ANQGSEA. The V end was cut by 0 bases, the J end by 8 bases, with 10 bases between. CDR3 nucleotide sequence: TGCAGCGTTGAAGATCGTCAGGGAGGCTACACCTTC. Translation gives CSVEDRQGGYTF.

The genes are TRBV2 and TRBJ1-6, with 7 bases matching TRBD1. The CDR3 loop spans 14 amino acids. With V trimmed by 6 bases and J by 6 bases, 5 bases remained unmatched. Germline-derived CDR1 and CDR2 are SNHLY and FYNNEI. CDR3 sequence: CASRDRVANSPLHF. Here the CDR3 DNA reads TGTGCCAGCAGAGACAGGGTCGCTAATTCACCCCTCCACTTT.